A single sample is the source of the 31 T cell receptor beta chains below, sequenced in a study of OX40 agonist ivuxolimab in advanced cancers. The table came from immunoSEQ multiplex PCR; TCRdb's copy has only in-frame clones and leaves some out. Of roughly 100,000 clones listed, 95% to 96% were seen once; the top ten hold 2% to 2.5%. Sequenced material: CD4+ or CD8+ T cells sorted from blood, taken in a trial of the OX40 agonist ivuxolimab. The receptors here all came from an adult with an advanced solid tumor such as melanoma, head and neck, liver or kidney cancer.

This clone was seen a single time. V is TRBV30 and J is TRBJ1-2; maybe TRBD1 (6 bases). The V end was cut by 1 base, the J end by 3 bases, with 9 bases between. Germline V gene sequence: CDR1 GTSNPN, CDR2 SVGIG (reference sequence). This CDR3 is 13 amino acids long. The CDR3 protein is CAWSEGGDYGYTF. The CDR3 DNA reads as TGTGCCTGGAGTGAGGGGGGGGACTATGGCTACACCTTC.

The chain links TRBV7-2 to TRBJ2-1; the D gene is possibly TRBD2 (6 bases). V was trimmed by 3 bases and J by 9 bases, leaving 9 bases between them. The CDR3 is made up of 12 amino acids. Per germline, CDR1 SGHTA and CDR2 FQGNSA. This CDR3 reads CASSFGRGEQFF. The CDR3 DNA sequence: TGTGCCAGCAGCTTCGGGCGGGGTGAGCAGTTCTTC.

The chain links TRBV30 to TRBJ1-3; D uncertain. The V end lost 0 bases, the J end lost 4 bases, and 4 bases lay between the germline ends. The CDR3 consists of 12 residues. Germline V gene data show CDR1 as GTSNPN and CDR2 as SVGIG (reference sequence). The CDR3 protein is CAWSVVGNTIYF. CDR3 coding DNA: TGTGCCTGGAGTGTTGTAGGAAACACCATATATTTT.

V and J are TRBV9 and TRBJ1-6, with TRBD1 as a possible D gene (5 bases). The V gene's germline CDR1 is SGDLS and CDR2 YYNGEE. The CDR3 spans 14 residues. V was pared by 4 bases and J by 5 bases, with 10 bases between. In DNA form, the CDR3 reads TGTGCCAGCAGCCTGCAGGGAGATAATTCACCCCTCCACTTT. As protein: CASSLQGDNSPLHF.

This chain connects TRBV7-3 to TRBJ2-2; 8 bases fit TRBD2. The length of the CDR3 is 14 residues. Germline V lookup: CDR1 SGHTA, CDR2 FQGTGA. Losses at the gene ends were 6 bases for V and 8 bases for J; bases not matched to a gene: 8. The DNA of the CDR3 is TGTGCCAGCAGATTACGGGAGCGGGGGGGGGAGCTGTTTTTT. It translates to CASRLRERGGELFF.

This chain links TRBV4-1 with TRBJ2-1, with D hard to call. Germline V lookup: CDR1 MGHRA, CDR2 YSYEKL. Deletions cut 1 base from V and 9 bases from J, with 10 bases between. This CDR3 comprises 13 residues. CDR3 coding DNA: TGCGCCAGCAGCCAAGGTGCGCTCGGTGAGCAGTTCTTC. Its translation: CASSQGALGEQFF.

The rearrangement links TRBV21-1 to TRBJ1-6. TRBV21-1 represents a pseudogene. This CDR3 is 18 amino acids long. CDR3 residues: CASSKYTGGMIGPSPLHF. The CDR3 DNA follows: TGTGCCAGCAGCAAATATACCGGGGGAATGATAGGGCCCTCACCCCTCCACTTT.

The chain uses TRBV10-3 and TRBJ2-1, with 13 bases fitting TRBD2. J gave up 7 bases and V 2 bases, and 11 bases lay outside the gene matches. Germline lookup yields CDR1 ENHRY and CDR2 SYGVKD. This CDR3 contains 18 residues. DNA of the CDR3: TGTGCCATCAGTGAGCCGACCCTACTAGCGGGGGGGCCGAATGAGCAGTTCTTC. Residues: CAISEPTLLAGGPNEQFF.

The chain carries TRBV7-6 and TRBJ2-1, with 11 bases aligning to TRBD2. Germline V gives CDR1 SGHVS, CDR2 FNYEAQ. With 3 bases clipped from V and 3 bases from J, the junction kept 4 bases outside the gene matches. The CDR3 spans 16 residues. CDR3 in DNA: TGTGCCAGCAGCTTGATAGCGGGAGGGTTCTACAATGAGCAGTTCTTC. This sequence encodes CASSLIAGGFYNEQFF. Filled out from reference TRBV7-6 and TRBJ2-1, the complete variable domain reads GAGVSQSPRYKVTKRGQDVALRCDPISGHVSLYWYRQALGQGPEFLTYFNYEAQQDKSGLPNDRFSAERPEGSISTLTIQRTEQRDSAMYRCASSLIAGGFYNEQFFGPGTRLTVL.

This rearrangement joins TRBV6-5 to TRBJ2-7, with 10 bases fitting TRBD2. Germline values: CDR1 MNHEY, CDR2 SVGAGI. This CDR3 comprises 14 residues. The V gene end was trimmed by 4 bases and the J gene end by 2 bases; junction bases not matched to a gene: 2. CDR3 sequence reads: CASSSLAGTYEQYF. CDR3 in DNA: TGTGCCAGCAGTTCACTAGCGGGGACCTACGAGCAGTACTTC.

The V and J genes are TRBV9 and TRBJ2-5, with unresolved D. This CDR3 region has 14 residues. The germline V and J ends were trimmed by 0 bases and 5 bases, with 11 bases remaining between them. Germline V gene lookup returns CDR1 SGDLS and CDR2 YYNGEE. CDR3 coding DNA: TGTGCCAGCAGCGTAGAGAACGAAGCGGAGACCCAGTACTTC. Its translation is CASSVENEAETQYF.

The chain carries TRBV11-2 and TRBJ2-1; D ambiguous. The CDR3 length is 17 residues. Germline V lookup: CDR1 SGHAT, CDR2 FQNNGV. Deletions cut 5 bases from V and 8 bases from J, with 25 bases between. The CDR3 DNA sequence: TGTGCCAGCAGCCTGGACCCCGTGGTCGTCGGCTCGGATGAGCAGTTCTTC. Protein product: CASSLDPVVVGSDEQFF. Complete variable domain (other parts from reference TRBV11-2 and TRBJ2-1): EAGVAQSPRYKIIEKRQSVAFWCNPISGHATLYWYQQILGQGPKLLIQFQNNGVVDDSQLPKDRFSAERLKGVDSTLKIQPAKLEDSAVYLCASSLDPVVVGSDEQFFGPGTRLTVL.

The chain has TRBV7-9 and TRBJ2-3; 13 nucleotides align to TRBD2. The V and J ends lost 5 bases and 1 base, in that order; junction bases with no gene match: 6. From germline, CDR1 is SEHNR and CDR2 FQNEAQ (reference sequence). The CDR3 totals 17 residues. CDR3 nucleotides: TGTGCCAGCAGCGCCCTTGGACTAGCGGGGGGCACAGATACGCAGTATTTT. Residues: CASSALGLAGGTDTQYF. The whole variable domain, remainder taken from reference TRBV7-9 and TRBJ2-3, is DTGVSQNPRHKITKRGQNVTFRCDPISEHNRLYWYRQTLGQGPEFLTYFQNEAQLEKSRLLSDRFSAERPKGSFSTLEIQRTEQGDSAMYLCASSALGLAGGTDTQYFGPGTRLTVL.

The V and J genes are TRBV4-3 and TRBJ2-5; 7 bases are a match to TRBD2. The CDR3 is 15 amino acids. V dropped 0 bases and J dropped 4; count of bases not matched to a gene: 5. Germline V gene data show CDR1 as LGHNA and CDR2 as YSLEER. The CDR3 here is CASSQEAGHPETQYF. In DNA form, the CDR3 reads TGCGCCAGCAGCCAAGAAGCGGGGCATCCAGAGACCCAGTACTTC.

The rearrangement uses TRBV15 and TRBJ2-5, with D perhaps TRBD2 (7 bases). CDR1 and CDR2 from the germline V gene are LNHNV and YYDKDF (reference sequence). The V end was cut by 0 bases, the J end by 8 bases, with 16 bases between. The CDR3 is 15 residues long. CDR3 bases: TGTGCCACCAGCAGAGAGAGAGGGGGGGGCGAAACCCAGTACTTC. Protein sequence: CATSRERGGGETQYF.

The CDR3 DNA is TGTGCCAGCAGCTTAAGCCCGGAGCGGGATACGCAGTATTTT. This codes for CASSLSPERDTQYF. The chain uses TRBV7-6 and TRBJ2-3; D is possibly TRBD2 (5 bases). The V and J ends lost 2 bases and 6 bases respectively, with 12 bases between them. Germline CDR1 SGHVS, CDR2 FNYEAQ. The CDR3 sequence is 14 residues long.

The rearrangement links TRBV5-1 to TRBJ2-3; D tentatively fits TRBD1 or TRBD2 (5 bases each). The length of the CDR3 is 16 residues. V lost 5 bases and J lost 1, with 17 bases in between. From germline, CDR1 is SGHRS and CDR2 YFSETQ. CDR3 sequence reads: CASRDQTRGGTDTQYF. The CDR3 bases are TGCGCCAGCAGGGACCAGACTCGAGGGGGCACAGATACGCAGTATTTT.

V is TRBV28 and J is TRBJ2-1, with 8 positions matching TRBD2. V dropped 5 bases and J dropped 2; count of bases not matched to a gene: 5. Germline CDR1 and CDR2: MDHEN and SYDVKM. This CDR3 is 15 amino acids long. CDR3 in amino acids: CASSTRLAPYNEQFF. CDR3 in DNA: TGTGCCAGCAGTACAAGACTAGCGCCCTACAATGAGCAGTTCTTC.

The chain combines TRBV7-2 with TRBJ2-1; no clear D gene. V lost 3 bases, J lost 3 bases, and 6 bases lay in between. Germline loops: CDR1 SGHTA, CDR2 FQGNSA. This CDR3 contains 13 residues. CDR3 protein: CASSFGRYNEQFF. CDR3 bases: TGTGCCAGCAGCTTCGGACGCTACAATGAGCAGTTCTTC.

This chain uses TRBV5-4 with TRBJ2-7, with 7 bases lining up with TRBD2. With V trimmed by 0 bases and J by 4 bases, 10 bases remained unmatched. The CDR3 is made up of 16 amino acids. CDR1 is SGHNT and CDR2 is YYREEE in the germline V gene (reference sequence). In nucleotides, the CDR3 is TGTGCCAGCAGCTTGGGGGGCAGCGGGGCCGATTACGAGCAGTACTTC. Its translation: CASSLGGSGADYEQYF.

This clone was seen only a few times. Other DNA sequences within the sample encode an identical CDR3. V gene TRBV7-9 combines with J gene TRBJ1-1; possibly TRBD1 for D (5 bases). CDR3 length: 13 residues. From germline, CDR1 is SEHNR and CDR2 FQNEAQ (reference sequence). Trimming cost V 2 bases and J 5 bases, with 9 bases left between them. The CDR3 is CASSLPGGTEAFF. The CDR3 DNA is TGTGCCAGCAGCTTACCCGGGGGGACTGAAGCTTTCTTT.

The CDR3 sequence: CASSSGWYDGYTF. CDR3 sequence (DNA): TGTGCCAGCAGTAGTGGGTGGTACGATGGCTACACCTTC. The chain links TRBV6-6 to TRBJ1-2; D uncertain. The CDR3 is made up of 13 amino acids. The germline V gene has CDR1 MNHNY and CDR2 SVGAGI (reference sequence). V lost 5 bases and J lost 6, with 13 bases in between.

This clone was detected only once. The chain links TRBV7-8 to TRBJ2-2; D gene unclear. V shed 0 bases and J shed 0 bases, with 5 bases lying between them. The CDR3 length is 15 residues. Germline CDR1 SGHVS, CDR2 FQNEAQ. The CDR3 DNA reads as TGTGCCAGCAGCTTAGCTGCCGCGAACACCGGGGAGCTGTTTTTT. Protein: CASSLAAANTGELFF.

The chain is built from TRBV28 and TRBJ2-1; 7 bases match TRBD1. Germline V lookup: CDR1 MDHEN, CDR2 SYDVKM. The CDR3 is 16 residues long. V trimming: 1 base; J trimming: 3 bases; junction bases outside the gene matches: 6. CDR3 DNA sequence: TGTGCCAGCAGTTTATCTACCGGGACAGACTACAATGAGCAGTTCTTC. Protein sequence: CASSLSTGTDYNEQFF.

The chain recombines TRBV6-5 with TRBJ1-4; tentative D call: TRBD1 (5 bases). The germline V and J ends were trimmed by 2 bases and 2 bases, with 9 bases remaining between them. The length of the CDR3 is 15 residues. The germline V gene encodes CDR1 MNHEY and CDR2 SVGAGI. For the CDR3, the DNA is TGTGCCAGCAGTTACGCAGGGTTCACTAATGAAAAACTGTTTTTT. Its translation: CASSYAGFTNEKLFF.

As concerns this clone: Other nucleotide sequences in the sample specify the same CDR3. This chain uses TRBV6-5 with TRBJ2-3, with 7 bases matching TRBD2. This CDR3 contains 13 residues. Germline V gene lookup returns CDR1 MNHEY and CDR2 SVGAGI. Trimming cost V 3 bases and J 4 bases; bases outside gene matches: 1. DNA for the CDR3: TGTGCCAGCAGTTATGGGGGGGCAGATACGCAGTATTTT. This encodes CASSYGGADTQYF.

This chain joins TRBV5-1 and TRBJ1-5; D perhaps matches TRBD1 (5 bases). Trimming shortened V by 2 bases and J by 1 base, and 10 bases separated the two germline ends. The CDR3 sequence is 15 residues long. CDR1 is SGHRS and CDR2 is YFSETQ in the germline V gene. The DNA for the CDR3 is TGCGCCAGCAGCTTCGAACCAGGGAGCAATCAGCCCCAGCATTTT. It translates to CASSFEPGSNQPQHF.

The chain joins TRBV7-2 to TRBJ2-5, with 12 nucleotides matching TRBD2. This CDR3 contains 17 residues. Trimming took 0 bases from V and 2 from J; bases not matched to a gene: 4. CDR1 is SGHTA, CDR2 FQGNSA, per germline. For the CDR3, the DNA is TGTGCCAGCAGCTTAGCGGGCCTAGCGGGAGGGCAAGAGACCCAGTACTTC. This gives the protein CASSLAGLAGGQETQYF.

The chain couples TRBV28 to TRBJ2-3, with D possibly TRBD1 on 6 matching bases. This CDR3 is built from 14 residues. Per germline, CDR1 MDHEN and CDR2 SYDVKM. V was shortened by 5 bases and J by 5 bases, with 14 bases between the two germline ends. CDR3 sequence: CASSIKQGLDTQYF. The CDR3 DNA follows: TGTGCCAGCAGTATTAAACAGGGTTTAGATACGCAGTATTTT.

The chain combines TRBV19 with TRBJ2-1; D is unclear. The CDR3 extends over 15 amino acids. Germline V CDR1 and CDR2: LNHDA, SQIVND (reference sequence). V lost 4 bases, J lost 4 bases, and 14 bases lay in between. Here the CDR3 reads CASSTSNSLYNEQFF. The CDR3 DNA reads TGTGCCAGTAGTACCAGTAATAGTTTGTACAATGAGCAGTTCTTC.

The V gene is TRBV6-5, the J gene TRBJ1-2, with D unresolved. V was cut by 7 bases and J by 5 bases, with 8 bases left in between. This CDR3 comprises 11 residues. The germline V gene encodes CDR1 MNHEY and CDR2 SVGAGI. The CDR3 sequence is CASKGYYGYTF. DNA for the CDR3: TGTGCCAGCAAAGGGTATTATGGCTACACCTTC.